This TCR beta chain was sequenced during a study of technical replicates of blood from several donors. The data were produced by immunoSEQ multiplex PCR, yet TCRdb's version contains in-frame clones alone and is incomplete. This table has tens of thousands of clones, 92% appearing once. Germline trimming cut 2 bases from V and 2 bases from J; bases unmatched to any gene: 4. CDR1 is SGHRS, CDR2 YFSETQ, per germline. This CDR3 is 14 amino acids long. Source material: T cells isolated from PBMCs. V gene TRBV5-1 combines with J gene TRBJ2-7, with 7 bases lining up with TRBD1. This receptor was obtained from a human donor in good health. Written as DNA, the CDR3 is TGCGCCAGCAGCTTAGGGGACAGTACCTACGAGCAGTACTTC. This codes for CASSLGDSTYEQYF.